This entry lists 21 T cell receptor beta chains sequenced from one sample in a study of blood T cell repertoires in COVID-19 (TCRdb year 2020). The library was produced with the immunoSEQ multiplex PCR assay. Held by TCRdb, this immuneACCESS table contains in-frame sequences only and omits some clones. Under half of the omission traces to an unresolved V gene where checked; the cause of the rest is unknown. This sample gives around 250,000 clones in total; approximately 84% of them show up just once. Of the sample, over 14% is held by the ten largest clones. The sample was PBMCs or T cells enriched from blood (not recorded which). Every receptor here comes from a man aged 40-49 years who had recovered from COVID-19.

This chain uses TRBV25-1 with TRBJ2-7, with D possibly matching TRBD1 (6 bases). Germline V CDR1 and CDR2: MGHDK, SYGVNS. The V end was cut by 8 bases, the J end by 8 bases, with 13 bases between. The CDR3 has 11 residues. The CDR3 spells CASQKGTKQYF. As DNA, the CDR3 is TGTGCCAGCCAAAAGGGGACAAAGCAGTACTTC.

The rearrangement uses TRBV7-6 and TRBJ2-2, with D perhaps TRBD1 (6 bases). Trimming shortened V by 5 bases and J by 3 bases, and 13 bases separated the two germline ends. The CDR3 covers 15 residues. CDR1 and CDR2 (germline): SGHVS, FNYEAQ. The CDR3 nucleotides are TGTGCCAGCAGCCCGGTGACAGGTTACACCGGGGAGCTGTTTTTT. Translating gives CASSPVTGYTGELFF. The variable domain in full, with the rest retrieved from reference TRBV7-6 and TRBJ2-2, is GAGVSQSPRYKVTKRGQDVALRCDPISGHVSLYWYRQALGQGPEFLTYFNYEAQQDKSGLPNDRFSAERPEGSISTLTIQRTEQRDSAMYRCASSPVTGYTGELFFGEGSRLTVL.

This chain uses TRBV2 with TRBJ2-7; D unclear. Trimming pared 4 bases from V and 6 bases from J, leaving 10 bases between. CDR1 SNHLY and CDR2 FYNNEI come from the germline V gene. The CDR3 totals 12 residues. Here the CDR3 DNA reads TGTGCCAGCAGTGTTGAGGTTTCCGAGCAGTACTTC. Amino acids: CASSVEVSEQYF.

The genes are TRBV7-9 and TRBJ1-1, with D unclear. Per the germline V gene, CDR1 is SEHNR and CDR2 is FQNEAQ (reference sequence). V was pared by 8 bases and J by 0 bases, with 7 bases between. The CDR3 runs 12 residues. The CDR3 protein is CASLGLNTEAFF. CDR3 sequence (DNA): TGTGCCAGCCTTGGCTTGAACACTGAAGCTTTCTTT.

The rearrangement links TRBV27 to TRBJ2-3; perhaps TRBD1 as D (5 bases). The germline gives CDR1 MNHEY, CDR2 SMNVEV (reference sequence). The CDR3 totals 13 residues. V was cut by 5 bases and J by 4 bases, with 10 bases left in between. In DNA form, the CDR3 reads TGTGCCAGCAGTCCAAGGGGCGCAGATACGCAGTATTTT. Its protein product is CASSPRGADTQYF.

V usage is TRBV4-2 and J usage is TRBJ1-5; 9 bases align to TRBD1. Per germline, CDR1 LGHNA and CDR2 YNFKEQ. The ends lost 3 bases at V and 11 bases at J; junction bases unmatched: 11. This CDR3 has 15 amino acids. This CDR3 reads CASSQRDREGNSQHF. The CDR3 region has the DNA TGTGCCAGCAGCCAGAGGGACAGGGAAGGTAATTCCCAGCATTTT.

The table lists this clone with a few counts. The gene calls are TRBV15 and TRBJ1-5; D ambiguous. V was cut by 5 bases and J by 15 bases, with 20 bases left in between. Germline V gene lookup returns CDR1 LNHNV and CDR2 YYDKDF (reference sequence). The CDR3 is 13 amino acids. The CDR3 reads CATSPQSSRARHF. The CDR3 DNA is TGTGCCACCAGCCCTCAGAGCTCGCGGGCGAGGCATTTT.

The rearrangement uses TRBV7-3 and TRBJ1-2; D ambiguous. CDR1 is SGHTA and CDR2 is FQGTGA in the germline V gene. This CDR3 has 12 residues. V was shortened by 4 bases and J by 7 bases, with 10 bases between the two germline ends. The CDR3 here is CASSSDKAGYTF. The CDR3 region has the DNA TGTGCCAGCAGCTCCGACAAGGCTGGCTACACCTTC.

This clone was counted once. The chain recombines TRBV9 with TRBJ2-2; 10 positions agree with TRBD1. J lost 3 bases, V lost 6 bases, and 5 bases had no gene match. CDR3 length equals 15 residues. The germline V gene encodes CDR1 SGDLS and CDR2 YYNGEE. CDR3 loop: CASNGDRGYTGELFF. The CDR3 coding sequence is TGTGCCAGCAATGGGGACAGGGGATACACCGGGGAGCTGTTTTTT.

The J gene is TRBJ1-1, the V gene TRBV28; a weak D match, TRBD1 (5 bases). V lost 2 bases and J lost 11, with 9 bases in between. Per germline, CDR1 MDHEN and CDR2 SYDVKM. The CDR3 consists of 11 residues. The CDR3 sequence is CASSLQGMAFF. The CDR3 bases are TGTGCCAGCAGTTTACAGGGTATGGCTTTCTTT.

The chain uses TRBV6-6 and TRBJ2-7; perhaps TRBD1 as D (5 bases). Trimming cost V 6 bases and J 0 bases, with 12 bases left between them. CDR1 is MNHNY, CDR2 SVGAGI, per germline (reference sequence). The CDR3 runs 14 residues. The CDR3 reads CASSLTGASYEQYF. CDR3 nucleotides: TGTGCCAGCAGCCTAACAGGCGCCTCCTACGAGCAGTACTTC.

This clone was picked up a small number of times. The rearrangement uses TRBV7-3 and TRBJ2-5; 8 nucleotides match TRBD1. This CDR3 region has 12 residues. The germline V gene encodes CDR1 SGHTA and CDR2 FQGTGA. The V segment lost 5 bases and the J segment 4 bases; nucleotides outside the gene matches: 0. Here the CDR3 DNA reads TGTGCCAGCAGCGGACAGGGAGAGACCCAGTACTTC. It is translated as CASSGQGETQYF.

In this sample, this clone turned up a few times. The CDR3 coding sequence is TGTGCCAGCCAGTTGATACAGGGCTATAATTCACCCCTCCACTTT. Its translation is CASQLIQGYNSPLHF. The rearrangement links TRBV27 to TRBJ1-6; TRBD1 might be the D (6 bases). This CDR3 spans 15 amino acids. Between the trimmed V and J ends, which lost 8 bases and 3 bases, there was a span of 14 bases. Germline V gives CDR1 MNHEY, CDR2 SMNVEV (reference sequence).

This rearrangement joins TRBV3-1 (or the pseudogene TRBV3-2) to TRBJ2-1; 12 bases agree with TRBD2. In germline, CDR1 is LGHDT, CDR2 YNNKEL (reference sequence). CDR3 size: 18 residues. Trimming took 1 base from V and 12 from J; bases not matched to a gene: 16. The CDR3 DNA reads as TGTGCCAGCAGCCAAGCCGTCAAGGTAACTAGCGGGGGGTTTGCGCAGTTCTTC. It specifies CASSQAVKVTSGGFAQFF.

The genes are TRBV5-1 and TRBJ2-5; TRBD1 might be the D (6 bases). The CDR3 spans 14 residues. V was clipped by 2 bases and J by 0 bases, with 8 bases between them. The germline V gene encodes CDR1 SGHRS and CDR2 YFSETQ. The CDR3, as DNA: TGCGCCAGCAGCTTCGGACAGAACCAAGAGACCCAGTACTTC. Its translation is CASSFGQNQETQYF.

The chain links TRBV6-1 to TRBJ1-5, with D unresolved. Germline lookup yields CDR1 MNHNS and CDR2 SASEGT. CDR3 length equals 14 residues. V was trimmed by 3 bases and J by 5 bases, leaving 11 bases between them. The DNA for the CDR3 is TGTGCCAGCAGTGACCCGGGGAGGGATCAGCCCCAGCATTTT. This encodes CASSDPGRDQPQHF.

The chain has TRBV30 and TRBJ2-6; the D gene is possibly TRBD2 (5 bases). Germline V CDR1 and CDR2: GTSNPN, SVGIG (reference sequence). Trimming shortened V by 8 bases and J by 4 bases, and 15 bases separated the two germline ends. The CDR3 loop spans 14 amino acids. The CDR3 DNA reads as TGTGCCGTATATCACGCGGGCGGGGCCAACGTCCTGACTTTC. Its translation is CAVYHAGGANVLTF.

The rearrangement joins TRBV7-9 to TRBJ2-5, with 12 bases lining up with TRBD2. The CDR3 runs 15 residues. CDR1 is SEHNR and CDR2 is FQNEAQ in the germline V gene (reference sequence). Losses at the gene ends were 2 bases for V and 5 bases for J; bases not matched to a gene: 3. This chain's CDR3 is CASSLKLAGGETQYF. Here the CDR3 DNA reads TGTGCCAGCAGCTTAAAACTAGCGGGAGGCGAGACCCAGTACTTC. Full variable domain (missing parts from reference TRBV7-9 and TRBJ2-5): DTGVSQNPRHKITKRGQNVTFRCDPISEHNRLYWYRQTLGQGPEFLTYFQNEAQLEKSRLLSDRFSAERPKGSFSTLEIQRTEQGDSAMYLCASSLKLAGGETQYFGPGTRLLVL.

V gene TRBV5-8 combines with J gene TRBJ1-6; perhaps TRBD1 as D (5 bases). The CDR3 sequence is 13 residues long. Germline V gives CDR1 SGHTS, CDR2 YDEGEE. The ends were cut back, 3 bases at V and 7 bases at J, with 8 bases in the middle. CDR3 bases: TGTGCCAGCAGCTGGGGCACGAATTCACCCCTCCACTTT. Its protein product is CASSWGTNSPLHF.

This rearrangement joins TRBV6-5 to TRBJ1-5; D is perhaps TRBD1 (5 bases). The V and J ends lost 8 bases and 1 base respectively, with 12 bases between them. Germline values: CDR1 MNHEY, CDR2 SVGAGI. The CDR3 is 14 amino acids. CDR3 bases: TGTGCCAGCGATGCGGGGGGGAGCAATCAGCCCCAGCATTTT. It specifies CASDAGGSNQPQHF.

The chain combines TRBV4-1 with TRBJ2-5; maybe TRBD2 (5 bases). The CDR3 has 13 residues. Germline V CDR1 and CDR2: MGHRA, YSYEKL. The V end was cut by 4 bases, the J end by 2 bases, with 8 bases between. CDR3 protein: CASSPGGQETQYF. CDR3 bases: TGCGCCAGCAGCCCCGGCGGGCAAGAGACCCAGTACTTC.